Presented here are 17 T cell receptor beta chains from one specimen sequenced in a study of CD8 T cells in seronegative destructive rheumatoid arthritis. Generated by immunoSEQ multiplex PCR, the TCRdb table keeps only in-frame clones and is missing some. Here the sample spans over 4,000 clones, 70% to 85% being singletons. Material: CD8+ T cells from blood. The receptors were gathered from a woman between 45 and 69 years old with seronegative destructive rheumatoid arthritis.

The V and J genes are TRBV27 and TRBJ2-1, with 8 bases lining up with TRBD2. There are 14 residues in the CDR3. Unmatched junction bases numbered 5, after V lost 6 bases and J lost 4 bases. CDR1 is MNHEY and CDR2 is SMNVEV in the germline V gene (reference sequence). DNA of the CDR3: TGTGCCAGCAGCTTGGGCGGGGGGTACAATGAGCAGTTCTTC. Translation: CASSLGGGYNEQFF.

Concerning this clone: Other DNA sequences of this sample code for an identical CDR3. The CDR3 DNA reads as TGCAGCGTTGAAGGGACAGGGGGCACCGACGAGCAGTACTTC. It specifies CSVEGTGGTDEQYF. This chain joins TRBV29-1 and TRBJ2-7; 11 nucleotides align to TRBD1. Germline V lookup: CDR1 SQVTM, CDR2 ANQGSEA. CDR3 length: 14 amino acids. Germline trimming cut 1 base from V and 5 bases from J; bases unmatched to any gene: 4.

The V and J genes are TRBV19 and TRBJ2-7, with 9 bases matching TRBD2. CDR1 is LNHDA, CDR2 SQIVND, per germline (reference sequence). J lost 0 bases, V lost 7 bases, and 4 bases had no gene match. The CDR3 is 14 amino acids. DNA of the CDR3: TGTGCCAGTAAGCTAGCGGGGAGCTCCTACGAGCAGTACTTC. This gives the protein CASKLAGSSYEQYF.

This chain uses TRBV2 with TRBJ2-1; 14 bases match TRBD2. CDR1 and CDR2 from the germline V gene are SNHLY and FYNNEI. V gave up 7 bases and J gave up 8 bases; unmatched junction bases: 4. This CDR3 contains 14 residues. CDR3 bases: TGTGCCAGCACCGGGACTAGCGGGGGTTATGAGCAGTTCTTC. This codes for CASTGTSGGYEQFF.

The J gene is TRBJ2-2, the V gene TRBV9, with no clear D. The CDR3 length is 12 residues. CDR1 is SGDLS and CDR2 is YYNGEE in the germline V gene. The ends were cut back, 4 bases at V and 3 bases at J, with 4 bases in the middle. CDR3 coding DNA: TGTGCCAGCAGCCTCGACACCGGGGAGCTGTTTTTT. It yields the protein CASSLDTGELFF.

This clone was counted between two and nine times. The rearrangement links TRBV2 to TRBJ2-3; D might be TRBD2 (5 bases). The CDR3 has 11 residues. Germline loops: CDR1 SNHLY, CDR2 FYNNEI. V lost 7 bases, J lost 5 bases, and 7 bases lay in between. CDR3 residues: CASTRGDTQYF. DNA for the CDR3: TGTGCCAGCACACGGGGAGATACGCAGTATTTT.

The chain couples TRBV6-5 to TRBJ2-7, with a possible D match to TRBD2 (5 bases). Trimming removed 0 bases at V and 2 bases at J, with 8 bases between. The CDR3 spans 14 residues. Germline CDR1 MNHEY, CDR2 SVGAGI. CDR3: CASSYSQEAYEQYF. DNA of the CDR3: TGTGCCAGCAGTTACTCGCAGGAGGCCTACGAGCAGTACTTC.

The chain carries TRBV19 and TRBJ2-1, with D tentatively TRBD1 (5 bases). Germline CDR1 LNHDA, CDR2 SQIVND (reference sequence). V was pared by 1 base and J by 2 bases, with 9 bases between. The CDR3 is 15 residues long. CDR3 protein: CASSIAGNTYNEQFF. Here the CDR3 DNA reads TGTGCCAGTAGTATAGCAGGGAATACCTACAATGAGCAGTTCTTC.

This clone turned up a few times. A far larger clone is a single base away, which makes a read error likely. Additional DNA sequences in this sample encode the identical CDR3. The CDR3 reads CASSLGQASGNTIYF. CDR3 coding DNA: TGTGCCAGCAGCCTAGGACAGGCCTCTGGAAACACCATATACTTT. The rearrangement links TRBV5-6 to TRBJ1-3; TRBD1 agrees at 7 bases. This CDR3 region has 15 residues. CDR1 is SGHDT, CDR2 YYEEEE, per germline.

V is TRBV28 and J is TRBJ1-2; D might be TRBD1 (6 bases). Germline CDR1 reads MDHEN; CDR2 reads SYDVKM. V lost 5 bases, J lost 2 bases, and 15 bases lay in between. The CDR3 runs 15 residues. The CDR3 protein is CASSHGTRRNYGYTF. The DNA of the CDR3 is TGTGCCAGCAGTCACGGGACAAGGAGAAACTATGGCTACACCTTC.

J is TRBJ2-2 and V is TRBV27; 8 bases map to TRBD1. The CDR3 runs to 16 residues. Germline-derived CDR1 and CDR2 are MNHEY and SMNVEV (reference sequence). The trim removed 6 bases at V and 7 bases at J, leaving 13 bases unmatched. The CDR3 DNA sequence: TGTGCCAGCAGCCGGACAGGGTTCGGTAGTTTCGGGGAGCTGTTTTTT. This codes for CASSRTGFGSFGELFF.

The table lists this clone with a few counts. The genes are TRBV25-1 and TRBJ1-5; D call uncertain. There are 15 residues in the CDR3. The germline CDR1 and CDR2 sequences are MGHDK and SYGVNS. V was trimmed by 4 bases and J by 4 bases, leaving 14 bases between them. CDR3 loop: CASSVPRRSNQPQHF. CDR3 nucleotide sequence: TGTGCCAGCAGTGTCCCGCGGCGGTCGAATCAGCCCCAGCATTTT.

The chain couples TRBV15 to TRBJ1-1, with 8 bases fitting TRBD1. The CDR3 is 14 amino acids. V trimming: 5 bases; J trimming: 3 bases; junction bases outside the gene matches: 5. Germline CDR1 LNHNV, CDR2 YYDKDF (reference sequence). CDR3 sequence (DNA): TGTGCCACCAGCCCGGACAGGGAGGACACTGAAGCTTTCTTT. This gives the protein CATSPDREDTEAFF.

The rearrangement uses TRBV28 and TRBJ2-3; D is possibly TRBD1 (6 bases). Trimming pared 3 bases from V and 5 bases from J, leaving 15 bases between. Germline lookup yields CDR1 MDHEN and CDR2 SYDVKM. The CDR3 consists of 15 residues. This CDR3 reads CASSFGTSLRDTQYF. For the CDR3, the DNA is TGTGCCAGCAGTTTTGGGACATCCTTAAGAGATACGCAGTATTTT.

The table lists this clone with a count of one. This chain joins TRBV9 and TRBJ2-5, with no clear D. Germline V CDR1 and CDR2: SGDLS, YYNGEE. V was trimmed by 0 bases and J by 5 bases, leaving 17 bases between them. This CDR3 has 16 residues. The CDR3 region is CASSVEGTQTRETQYF. CDR3 nucleotide sequence: TGTGCCAGCAGCGTAGAAGGTACCCAGACTCGGGAGACCCAGTACTTC.

The J gene is TRBJ1-6, the V gene TRBV27; unclear D gene. The germline CDR1 and CDR2 sequences are MNHEY and SMNVEV (reference sequence). V lost 0 bases and J lost 7, with 4 bases in between. The CDR3 is made up of 13 amino acids. Written as DNA, the CDR3 is TGTGCCAGCAGTTTATCGCAGAATTCACCCCTCCACTTT. It yields the protein CASSLSQNSPLHF.

The chain uses TRBV9 and TRBJ1-3; D ambiguous. With 2 bases removed from V and 2 bases from J, the gap between germline ends came to 11 bases. This CDR3 is 15 amino acids long. CDR1 SGDLS and CDR2 YYNGEE come from the germline V gene. CDR3 amino acids: CASSVWEAPGNTIYF. The CDR3 DNA reads as TGTGCCAGCAGCGTCTGGGAGGCTCCTGGAAACACCATATATTTT.